This T cell receptor (beta chain) was identified in a study of blood T cells in healthy people across ages. Whole-study findings and limits: Those diversity estimates obtained from one million T cells were thought to be underestimates. It was the long-lived donors that had more naive CD4+ cells and higher diversity than aged donors.

Concerning this clonotype: Antigen: not known.

Isolation recovered at least 6.5 million PBMCs from every sample. Trimming took off 5 bases at V and 4 bases at J, with 10 bases between the two ends. Per germline, CDR1 LNHDA and CDR2 SQIVND (reference sequence). This CDR3 region has 13 residues. Then a second PCR, running roughly 7 to 11 cycles, was carried out with a sample-barcoded 5' primer and a J-beta primer mix. A 12-random-nucleotide template-switch adaptor tagged each cDNA molecule. TCRdb reanalysed the 5' RACE reads using MiXCR and keeps one entry per CDR3 protein. The table shows more than 500,000 distinct CDR3 sequences, with approximately 26% occurring only once. Another study also made use of these data, one on T cells of mothers and their children.

The sample was blood. The chain has TRBV19 and TRBJ2-3; D possibly corresponds to TRBD1 (5 bases). This sequence originates from a boy aged 2 to 10 in good health. The CDR3 loop is CASSSWGSDTQYF. CDR3 nucleotide sequence: TGTGCCAGTAGTTCGTGGGGCTCAGATACGCAGTATTTT.